This T cell receptor beta chain was profiled in a study of T cell changes during pregnancy in multiple sclerosis (dated by TCRdb to between 2017 and 2020). Concerning the study at large: The study looked at changes in the T cell repertoire across pregnancy in women with multiple sclerosis.

On this clone itself: Its antigen is still unknown. Base qualities are not at hand, and no much larger clone is one base apart.

Receptor amplification or capture employed the immunoSEQ multiplex PCR assay. Held by TCRdb, this immuneACCESS table contains in-frame sequences only and omits some clones. Under half of the omission traces to an unresolved V gene where checked; the cause of the rest is unknown. Within this sample are 90,000 to 95,000 clones, with roughly 91% of them counted one time only. The ten largest account for 4.3% of the sample. Trimming removed 1 base from V and 0 bases from J, leaving 6 bases between the germline ends. The CDR3, from cysteine to phenylalanine, totals 14 residues. The read is trimmed to its CDR3 DNA, 42 bases read in frame from base 1. CDR1 and CDR2 are read off the germline V gene as SGHAT and FQNNGV.

Recombination connected TRBV11-2 to TRBJ1-1; the D gene cannot be named for sure. The receptor was isolated from a female donor with multiple sclerosis, enrolled in a pregnancy study. The sequenced sample was peripheral blood, obtained in the first trimester of pregnancy. The DNA sequence is given as TGTGCCAGCAGCTTAGCCCCATTGAACACTGAAGCTTTCTTT. Protein translation: CASSLAPLNTEAFF. The full variable domain, with segments outside the CDR3 supplied by the reference TRBV11-2 and TRBJ1-1 proteins, appears as EAGVAQSPRYKIIEKRQSVAFWCNPISGHATLYWYQQILGQGPKLLIQFQNNGVVDDSQLPKDRFSAERLKGVDSTLKIQPAKLEDSAVYLCASSLAPLNTEAFFGQGTRLTVV.